Listed below are T cell receptor beta chains from one sample, sequenced in a study of blood T cell repertoires in COVID-19. Sequencing used immunoSEQ multiplex PCR; TCRdb keeps in-frame clones, though not all of them. Of over 70,000 clones listed, 75% to 90% are singletons. Material: peripheral blood. The source is a man between 65 and 79 years old who had recovered from COVID-19. The CDR3 runs from the conserved cysteine through the conserved F or W. The D gene is left open where the match is weak. Not all rows give a size; the values are once, few, many and, for expanded clones, a class.

clone size | D gene | J gene | V gene | CDR3 protein | CDR3 DNA
. | TRBD2 | TRBJ2-1 | TRBV7-3 | CASSITSGGYNEQFF | TGTGCCAGCAGCATAACTAGCGGGGGGTACAATGAGCAGTTCTTC
. | . | TRBJ1-5 | TRBV19 | CASSSPVLGNQPQHF | TGTGCCAGTAGTTCCCCGGTATTGGGCAATCAGCCCCAGCATTTT
. | . | TRBJ2-1 | TRBV3-1/TRBV3-2 | CASSQGENEQFF | TGTGCCAGCAGCCAAGGGGAGAATGAGCAGTTCTTC
. | TRBD1 | TRBJ2-7 | TRBV27 | CASSPAGTGTRYF | TGTGCCAGCAGTCCCGCCGGGACAGGGACTCGGTACTTC
few | . | TRBJ1-1 | TRBV19 | CASSIVGRGGTEAFF | TGTGCCAGTAGTATCGTCGGCAGGGGCGGAACTGAAGCTTTCTTT
. | . | TRBJ2-3 | TRBV18 | CASSTSVRLGTDTQYF | TGTGCCAGCTCGACGTCTGTGAGGCTAGGCACAGATACGCAGTATTTT
. | . | TRBJ1-5 | TRBV10-3 | CAISESRGGGDQPQHF | TGTGCCATCAGTGAGTCACGGGGAGGGGGTGATCAGCCCCAGCATTTT
. | . | TRBJ1-5 | TRBV7-2 | CASSLGGRNQPQHF | TGTGCCAGCAGCTTGGGGGGTCGCAATCAGCCCCAGCATTTT
. | . | TRBJ2-5 | TRBV21-1 | CASGDRRGTTQYF | TGTGCCAGCGGGGACAGGAGGGGAACGACCCAGTACTTC
few | . | TRBJ1-3 | TRBV3-1/TRBV3-2 | CASSRGRSGNTIYF | TGTGCCAGCAGCCGAGGGCGTTCTGGAAACACCATATATTTT
. | . | TRBJ2-3 | TRBV11-1 | CASSPEGDRFDTQYF | TGTGCCAGCAGCCCCGAGGGGGATCGGTTCGATACGCAGTATTTT
few | . | TRBJ1-5 | TRBV6-5 | CASSYKGNQPQHF | TGTGCCAGCAGTTACAAGGGGAATCAGCCCCAGCATTTT
. | . | TRBJ2-7 | TRBV28 | CASRRTNSYEQYF | TGTGCCAGCAGAAGGACTAACTCCTACGAGCAGTACTTC
. | . | TRBJ1-4 | TRBV5-1 | CASSLDFLPLTNEKLFF | TGCGCCAGCAGCTTGGATTTTCTTCCTCTCACTAATGAAAAACTGTTTTTT
. | . | TRBJ2-5 | TRBV29-1 | CSAFGGQETQYF | TGCAGCGCCTTCGGAGGTCAAGAGACCCAGTACTTC
once | TRBD2 | TRBJ2-7 | TRBV9 | CASSVGLAAYEQYF | TGTGCCAGCAGCGTAGGGCTAGCGGCGTACGAGCAGTACTTC
. | TRBD2 | TRBJ2-1 | TRBV5-1 | CASSLDGSGSPLAEQFF | TGCGCCAGCAGCTTGGATGGGAGCGGGAGCCCTCTTGCTGAGCAGTTCTTC
. | TRBD2 | TRBJ2-5 | TRBV10-3 | CAISDTSGSGETQYF | TGTGCCATCAGTGATACTAGCGGGAGTGGAGAGACCCAGTACTTC
. | . | TRBJ1-4 | TRBV7-9 | CASSSPEASTNEKLFF | TGTGCCAGCAGCTCCCCGGAGGCTTCAACTAATGAAAAACTGTTTTTT
once | TRBD1 | TRBJ2-5 | TRBV5-1 | CASSRDRGTGETQYF | TGCGCCAGCAGCCGGGACAGGGGTACCGGAGAGACCCAGTACTTC
. | TRBD1 | TRBJ1-2 | TRBV9 | CASSVGAGTGEGYTF | TGTGCCAGCAGCGTGGGGGCCGGGACAGGGGAGGGATACACCTTC
once | TRBD1 | TRBJ1-1 | TRBV5-4 | CASSRSTGATTEAFF | TGTGCCAGCAGTCGATCGACAGGGGCTACCACTGAAGCTTTCTTT
. | TRBD2 | TRBJ2-5 | TRBV15 | CATSREEGTSGGETQYF | TGTGCCACCAGCAGAGAAGAAGGGACTAGCGGGGGAGAGACCCAGTACTTC
. | . | TRBJ2-2 | TRBV7-9 | CASSPLGGGGELFF | TGTGCCAGCAGCCCCCTGGGAGGGGGCGGGGAGCTGTTTTTT
. | TRBD2 | TRBJ2-1 | TRBV3-1/TRBV3-2 | CASRGPGSGGAYNEQFF | TGTGCCAGCAGGGGACCCGGTAGCGGGGGAGCCTACAATGAGCAGTTCTTC
. | . | TRBJ2-2 | TRBV24-1 | CATSEDTGSGELFF | TGTGCCACCAGTGAGGATACAGGGTCCGGGGAGCTGTTTTTT
. | TRBD1 | TRBJ1-1 | TRBV27 | CASRGTANTEAFF | TGTGCCAGCCGTGGGACAGCCAACACTGAAGCTTTCTTT
. | TRBD2 | TRBJ2-7 | TRBV27 | CASRSLAGAEYF | TGTGCCAGCAGATCCTTAGCGGGAGCTGAGTACTTC
. | . | TRBJ1-5 | TRBV2 | CASSEGGGNQPQHF | TGTGCCAGCAGTGAGGGGGGTGGCAATCAGCCCCAGCATTTT
. | . | TRBJ1-1 | TRBV4-3 | CASSQGGQNTEAFF | TGCGCCAGCAGCCAAGGAGGTCAGAACACTGAAGCTTTCTTT
few | TRBD1 | TRBJ2-7 | TRBV6-5 | CASSSIRGLVDEQYF | TGTGCCAGCAGTTCAATCAGGGGGCTTGTCGACGAGCAGTACTTC
. | . | TRBJ1-1 | TRBV7-8 | CASSLRGMNTEAFF | TGTGCCAGCAGCTTACGGGGTATGAACACTGAAGCTTTCTTT
. | . | TRBJ1-4 | TRBV11-3 | CASSPSGLQEKLFF | TGTGCCAGCAGCCCCAGTGGACTCCAAGAAAAACTGTTTTTT
. | . | TRBJ1-1 | TRBV19 | CASRREEGLSNTEAFF | TGTGCCAGTCGCCGGGAGGAGGGACTGTCGAACACTGAAGCTTTCTTT
. | TRBD2 | TRBJ2-3 | TRBV3-1/TRBV3-2 | CASRGTSGGAGNTQYF | TGTGCCAGCAGGGGAACTAGCGGGGGGGCCGGGAATACGCAGTATTTT
. | . | TRBJ2-3 | TRBV11-2 | CASSLALYTDTQYF | TGTGCCAGCAGCTTAGCCCTCTACACAGATACGCAGTATTTT
few | TRBD1 | TRBJ1-4 | TRBV7-2 | CASSALRDRGFEKLFF | TGTGCCAGCAGCGCTCTCCGGGACAGAGGTTTTGAAAAACTGTTTTTT
. | . | TRBJ1-5 | TRBV27 | CASSFQGHGQPQHF | TGTGCCAGCAGTTTCCAGGGTCATGGACAGCCCCAGCATTTT
. | TRBD2 | TRBJ2-5 | TRBV7-2 | CASSIPPQRGGKETQYF | TGTGCCAGCAGCATCCCCCCCCAGCGGGGGGGCAAGGAGACCCAGTACTTC
once | TRBD2 | TRBJ2-3 | TRBV5-1 | CASSLERERSTDTQYF | TGCGCCAGCAGCCTAGAGCGGGAGCGCAGCACAGATACGCAGTATTTT
. | . | TRBJ1-1 | TRBV11-3 | CASSLDSGTEAFF | TGTGCCAGCAGCTTAGATAGCGGGACTGAAGCTTTCTTT
once | . | TRBJ1-3 | TRBV5-4 | CASSLSQGSGNTIYF | TGTGCCAGCAGCTTGAGCCAGGGTTCTGGAAACACCATATATTTT
. | . | TRBJ1-3 | TRBV5-1 | CASSLVESSGNTIYF | TGCGCCAGCAGCCTCGTCGAGAGCTCTGGAAACACCATATATTTT
. | . | TRBJ2-2 | TRBV9 | CASSVGSQTGELFF | TGTGCCAGCAGCGTAGGTTCACAGACCGGGGAGCTGTTTTTT
. | TRBD1 | TRBJ2-5 | TRBV5-4 | CASSRRDRASETQYF | TGTGCCAGCAGCCGTCGGGACAGGGCATCGGAGACCCAGTACTTC
. | . | TRBJ1-5 | TRBV5-1 | CASSCRAQPQHF | TGCGCCAGCAGCTGCCGCGCTCAGCCCCAGCATTTT
. | . | TRBJ2-7 | TRBV14 | CASSQSQGYEQYF | TGTGCCAGCAGCCAATCCCAGGGTTACGAGCAGTACTTC
. | . | TRBJ2-3 | TRBV6-6 | CASSRTISLAGSTDTQYF | TGTGCCAGCAGTCGAACTATCTCTTTAGCTGGTAGCACAGATACGCAGTATTTT